The clone carrying this T cell receptor (beta chain) was counted once. The table came from immunoSEQ multiplex PCR; TCRdb's copy has only in-frame clones and leaves some out. The sample gives 70,000 to 95,000 clones, approximately 95% of which show up once; about 0.25% is in the top ten. V was pared by 2 bases and J by 3 bases, with 7 bases between. Germline V gene sequence: CDR1 SGHRS, CDR2 YFSETQ. CDR3 length equals 13 residues. The entry originates in a study of technical replicates of blood from several donors. Sequencing used T cells isolated from PBMCs. The TCR comes from a human donor in good health. The genes are TRBV5-1 and TRBJ2-3; TRBD2 might be the D (5 bases). The CDR3 sequence: CASSFTGTDTQYF. In nucleotides, the CDR3 is TGCGCCAGCAGCTTCACGGGGACAGATACGCAGTATTTT.